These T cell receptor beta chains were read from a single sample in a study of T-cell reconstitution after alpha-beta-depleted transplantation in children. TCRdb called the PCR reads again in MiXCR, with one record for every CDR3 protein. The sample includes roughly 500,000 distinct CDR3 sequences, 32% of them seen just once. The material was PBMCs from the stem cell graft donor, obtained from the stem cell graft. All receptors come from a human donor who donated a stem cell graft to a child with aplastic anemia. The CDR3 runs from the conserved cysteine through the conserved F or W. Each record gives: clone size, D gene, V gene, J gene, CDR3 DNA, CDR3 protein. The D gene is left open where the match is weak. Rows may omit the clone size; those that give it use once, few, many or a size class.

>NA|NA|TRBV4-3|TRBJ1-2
TGCGCCAGCAGCCAAGATCGACAGACCCTCTCCTATGGCTACACCTTC
CASSQDRQTLSYGYTF
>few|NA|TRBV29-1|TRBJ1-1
TGCAGCGTTGGGTTGGCTGGGAATGAAGCTTTCTTT
CSVGLAGNEAFF
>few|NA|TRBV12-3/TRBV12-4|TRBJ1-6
TGTGCCAGCAGTTCCCGCGGGACGGGTCATAATTCACCCCTCCACTTT
CASSSRGTGHNSPLHF
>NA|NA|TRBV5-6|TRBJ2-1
TGTGCCAGCAGCTTGGGGGCGGGGGCCAGCTCCTACAATGAGCAGTTCTTC
CASSLGAGASSYNEQFF
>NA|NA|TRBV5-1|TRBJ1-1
TGCGCCAGCAGCATGGTTAAACAGGGTTACACTGAAGCTTTCTTT
CASSMVKQGYTEAFF
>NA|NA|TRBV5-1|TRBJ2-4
TGCGCCAGCAGCCCAAAATCCGTTGGACTATTCAAAAACATTCAGTACTTC
CASSPKSVGLFKNIQYF
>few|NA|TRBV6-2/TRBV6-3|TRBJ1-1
TGTGCCAGCAGACTGGGCCAGTGGAACACTGAAGCTTTCTTT
CASRLGQWNTEAFF
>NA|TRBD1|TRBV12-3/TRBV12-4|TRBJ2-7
TGTGCCAGCAGTTTGGGGACAGGGATAAGGGAGCAGTACTTC
CASSLGTGIREQYF
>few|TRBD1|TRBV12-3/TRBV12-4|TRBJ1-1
TGTGCCAGCAGGAGGACAGGGAACACTGAAGCTTTCTTT
CASRRTGNTEAFF
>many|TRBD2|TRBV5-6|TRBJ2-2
TGTGCCAGCAGCTGGGTCAGCGGGAGAGTGACCGGGGAGCTGTTTTTT
CASSWVSGRVTGELFF
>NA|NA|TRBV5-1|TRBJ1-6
TGCGCCAGCAGCTTGGAGGTAGGGGTGTCACCCCTCCACTTT
CASSLEVGVSPLHF
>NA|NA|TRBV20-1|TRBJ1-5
TGCAGTGCTATAGACGGGGTGCAGCCCCAGCATTTT
CSAIDGVQPQHF
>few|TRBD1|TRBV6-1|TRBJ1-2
TGTGCCAGCAGGACGACAGGGGTTTTATATGGCTACACCTTC
CASRTTGVLYGYTF
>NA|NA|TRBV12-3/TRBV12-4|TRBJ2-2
TGTGCCAGCAGGGCGGACAGATACACCGGGGAGCTGTTTTTT
CASRADRYTGELFF
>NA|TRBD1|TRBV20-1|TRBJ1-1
TGCAGTGCCTGGACAGGAGGCTATGAAGCTTTCTTT
CSAWTGGYEAFF
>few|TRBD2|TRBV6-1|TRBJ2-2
TGTGCCAGCAGGGGAGGATCCGGACTAGCACTCACCGGGGAGCTGTTTTTT
CASRGGSGLALTGELFF
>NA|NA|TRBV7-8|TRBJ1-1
TGTGCCAGCAGCTTACTCAAGGGACTCAACATGAACACTGAAGCTTTCTTT
CASSLLKGLNMNTEAFF
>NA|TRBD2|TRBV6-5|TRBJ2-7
TGTGCCAGCAGTTACAGGAGCGGGAGAGTTGAGCAGTACTTC
CASSYRSGRVEQYF
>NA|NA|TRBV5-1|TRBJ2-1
TGCGCCAGCAGCTTGGAAGGTAGGCCACTCTGGGATGAGCAGTTCTTC
CASSLEGRPLWDEQFF
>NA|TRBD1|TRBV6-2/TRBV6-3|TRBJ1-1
TGTGCCAGCAGACTGACAGGGATGAACACTGAAGCTTTCTTT
CASRLTGMNTEAFF
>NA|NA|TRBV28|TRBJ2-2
TGTGCCAGCAAAACTAGCCCGGTCGGGGAGCTGTTTTTT
CASKTSPVGELFF
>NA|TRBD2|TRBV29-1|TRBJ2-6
TGCAGCGTTGATAGCGGGAGGACTGGGGCCAACGTCCTGACTTTC
CSVDSGRTGANVLTF
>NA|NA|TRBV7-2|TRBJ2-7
TGTGCCAGCAGCTTAAGGTTCGACAGCTCCTACGAGCAGTACTTC
CASSLRFDSSYEQYF
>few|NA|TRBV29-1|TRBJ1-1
TGCAGCGTTGAAGTTGCAGGATTGAACACTGAAGCTTTCTTT
CSVEVAGLNTEAFF
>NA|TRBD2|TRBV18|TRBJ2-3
TGTGCCAGCTCACGCGATCTAGCGGGCCAATCAAGCACAGATACGCAGTATTTT
CASSRDLAGQSSTDTQYF
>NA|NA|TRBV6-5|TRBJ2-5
TGTGCCAGCAGTTCCTCTGGGACTGGGTCCCAAGAGACCCAGTACTTC
CASSSSGTGSQETQYF
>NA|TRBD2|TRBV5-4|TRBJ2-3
TGTGCCAGCAGCCTTGGGACTAGCGGGAGCTTAGATACGCAGTATTTT
CASSLGTSGSLDTQYF
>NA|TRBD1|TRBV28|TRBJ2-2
TGTGCCAGCAGTTCACCAGGGGGATCGGCCGGGGAGCTGTTTTTT
CASSSPGGSAGELFF
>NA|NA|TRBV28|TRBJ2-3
TGTGCCAGCCTCGGGGCGGGATCCTCGGATACGCAGTATTTT
CASLGAGSSDTQYF
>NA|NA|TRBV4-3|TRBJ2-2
TGCGCCAGCAGCCAAGATGGAGGGGCGCTCACCGGGGAGCTGTTTTTT
CASSQDGGALTGELFF
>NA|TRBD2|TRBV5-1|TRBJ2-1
TGCGCCAGCAGCTTGGCCGTTGAGCGGGAGCTCAATGAGCAGTTCTTC
CASSLAVERELNEQFF
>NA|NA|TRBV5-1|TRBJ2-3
TGCGCCAGCAGCTTCCGGGCGAGGGGCACAGATACGCAGTATTTT
CASSFRARGTDTQYF
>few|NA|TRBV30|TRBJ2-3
TGTTCGTGGACTGGGGCAGGGGCTGGAGATACGCAGTATTTT
CSWTGAGAGDTQYF
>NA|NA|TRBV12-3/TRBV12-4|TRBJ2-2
TGTGCCAGCAGTAGAGGTCAGGGCGGGGAGCTGTTTTTT
CASSRGQGGELFF
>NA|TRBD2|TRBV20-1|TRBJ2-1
TGCAGTGCTAGAGATCCAGCTAGCGGGCTCTACAATGAGCAGTTCTTC
CSARDPASGLYNEQFF
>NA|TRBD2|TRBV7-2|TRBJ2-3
TGTGCCAGCAGTTTAGCGGGGACTAGCGGCACAGATACGCAGTATTTT
CASSLAGTSGTDTQYF
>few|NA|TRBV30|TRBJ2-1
TGTGCCTGGAGTAAAAGGAGCGGGCCCTACAATGAGCAGTTCTTC
CAWSKRSGPYNEQFF
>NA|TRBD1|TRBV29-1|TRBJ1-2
TGCAGCGTTGTCCCGGGACAGGGGACGGATGGCTACACCTTC
CSVVPGQGTDGYTF
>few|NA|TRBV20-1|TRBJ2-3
TGCAGTGCTAGAGTTGGACACTCTAGCACAGATACGCAGTATTTT
CSARVGHSSTDTQYF
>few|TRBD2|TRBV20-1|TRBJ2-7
TGCAGTGCTAGCGGGAGGGCCAATTACGAGCAGTACTTC
CSASGRANYEQYF
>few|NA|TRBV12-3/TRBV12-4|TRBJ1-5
TGTGCCAGCAGTTTCAACGGCAATCAGCCCCAGCATTTT
CASSFNGNQPQHF
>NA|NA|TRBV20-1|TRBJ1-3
TGCAGTGCTACCTCAGGGAGCTCTGGAAACACCATATATTTT
CSATSGSSGNTIYF
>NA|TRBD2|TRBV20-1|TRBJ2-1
TGCAGTGCCCCGACTAGCGGAGTATACAATGAGCAGTTCTTC
CSAPTSGVYNEQFF
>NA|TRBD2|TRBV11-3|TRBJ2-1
TGTGCCAGCAGCGGAAGACTAGCGCAGGAGCAGTTCTTC
CASSGRLAQEQFF
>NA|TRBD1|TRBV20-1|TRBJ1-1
TGCAGTGCTCTGGGGACAGGGTCCTCCCTTGAAGCTTTCTTT
CSALGTGSSLEAFF
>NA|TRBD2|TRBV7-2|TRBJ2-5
TGTGCCAGCAGCTTAAGACTAGCGCTAGAGACCCAGTACTTC
CASSLRLALETQYF
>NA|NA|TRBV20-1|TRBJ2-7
TGCAGCCCAATGTCCCCAGACCACTCCTACGAGCAGTACTTC
CSPMSPDHSYEQYF
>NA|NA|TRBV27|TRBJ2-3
TGTGCCAGCAGTACCAGGAGGGGGAACACAGATACGCAGTATTTT
CASSTRRGNTDTQYF
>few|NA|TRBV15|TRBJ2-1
TGTGCCACCAGCAGAGATCGTACAGCTAGGAATGAGCAGTTCTTC
CATSRDRTARNEQFF
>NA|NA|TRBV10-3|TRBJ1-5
TGTGCCATCAGTGAGTCCCCGGACCAGCCCCAGCATTTT
CAISESPDQPQHF
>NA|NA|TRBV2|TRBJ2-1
TGTGCCAGCAGTGAGACGAGGGGGGAGCAGTTCTTC
CASSETRGEQFF
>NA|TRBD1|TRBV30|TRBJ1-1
TGTGCCTGGGGACAGGGGATGAACACTGAAGCTTTCTTT
CAWGQGMNTEAFF
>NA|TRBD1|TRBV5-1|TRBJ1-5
TGCGCCAGCAGCCGGTGGACAGGAAACAATCAGCCCCAGCATTTT
CASSRWTGNNQPQHF
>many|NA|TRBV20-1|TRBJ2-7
TGCAGTGCTAGCCCCACAGGAGGCACCTACGAGCAGTACTTC
CSASPTGGTYEQYF
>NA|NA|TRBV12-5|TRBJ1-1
TGTGCATCGGCAGTCCGAAACACTGAAGCTTTCTTT
CASAVRNTEAFF